The rows below give T cell receptor beta chains drawn from one sample of a study of CD8 T cells in Susac syndrome. TCRdb reprocessed the immunoSEQ multiplex PCR reads via MiXCR and lists one record per CDR3 protein. The profile shows 150,000 to 200,000 distinct CDR3 sequences, roughly 94% of them singletons. Sequenced sample: CD4+ T cells from PBMCs. All receptors derive from a human donor with multiple sclerosis. Both conserved end residues are part of each CDR3. The D gene is left open where the match is weak.

. | TRBJ2-1 | TRBV24-1 | CATPGQKQYNEQFF | TGTGCCACACCAGGACAGAAACAATACAATGAGCAGTTCTTC
. | TRBJ1-2 | TRBV6-2/TRBV6-3 | CASSSSHYGYTF | TGTGCCAGCAGTTCCAGCCACTATGGCTACACCTTC
TRBD1 | TRBJ2-7 | TRBV24-1 | CATSDPGTGSSYEQYF | TGTGCCACCAGTGATCCCGGGACAGGGAGCTCCTACGAGCAGTACTTC
. | TRBJ1-5 | TRBV6-2/TRBV6-3 | CASSYPGSGGQPQHF | TGTGCCAGCAGTTACCCCGGGTCCGGAGGGCAGCCCCAGCATTTT
. | TRBJ1-4 | TRBV7-2 | CASSSAGRVEKLFF | TGTGCCAGCAGCTCCGCGGGTAGAGTTGAAAAACTGTTTTTT
. | TRBJ2-2 | TRBV7-2 | CASRRPPPWGSPTGELFF | TGTGCCAGCAGACGTCCCCCCCCCTGGGGATCGCCCACCGGGGAGCTGTTTTTT
TRBD1 | TRBJ2-7 | TRBV4-1 | CASSPVGQGVNEQYF | TGCGCCAGCAGCCCGGTAGGACAGGGGGTCAACGAGCAGTACTTC
TRBD2 | TRBJ2-3 | TRBV6-5 | CASSYSSSGSGGDTQYF | TGTGCCAGCAGTTACTCGTCTAGCGGGAGTGGAGGAGATACGCAGTATTTT
. | TRBJ2-7 | TRBV12-3/TRBV12-4 | CASSQTGYEQYF | TGTGCCAGCAGTCAGACAGGCTACGAGCAGTACTTC
. | TRBJ1-4 | TRBV6-6 | CASSPRGVGEKLFF | TGTGCCAGCAGTCCCCGAGGCGTCGGGGAAAAACTGTTTTTT
. | TRBJ1-3 | TRBV2 | CASVASGNTIYF | TGTGCCAGCGTCGCCTCTGGAAACACCATATATTTT
TRBD1 | TRBJ1-1 | TRBV4-1 | CASSQAALRTGGTNTEAFF | TGCGCCAGCAGCCAAGCGGCCCTTAGGACAGGGGGCACGAACACTGAAGCTTTCTTT
TRBD1 | TRBJ1-1 | TRBV6-1 | CASSEGQGKSNTEAFF | TGTGCCAGCAGTGAAGGACAGGGGAAATCGAACACTGAAGCTTTCTTT
. | TRBJ2-7 | TRBV28 | CASSLSGLSYEQYF | TGTGCCAGCAGTTTGAGCGGGCTTTCCTACGAGCAGTACTTC
. | TRBJ1-2 | TRBV27 | CASSRRNAGVDGYTF | TGTGCCAGCAGCCGAAGAAACGCGGGGGTTGATGGCTACACCTTC
TRBD2 | TRBJ2-7 | TRBV20-1 | CSARAPGSGRSREQYF | TGCAGTGCTAGAGCACCAGGAAGCGGGAGATCTAGGGAGCAGTACTTC
. | TRBJ2-7 | TRBV15 | CATSSYQTHYEQYF | TGTGCCACCAGCAGTTATCAGACTCACTACGAGCAGTACTTC
. | TRBJ2-3 | TRBV20-1 | CSAPDTPSTDTQYF | TGCAGTGCGCCGGACACTCCGAGCACAGATACGCAGTATTTT
TRBD2 | TRBJ2-3 | TRBV7-2 | CASSFHPISGSSTDTQYF | TGTGCCAGCAGCTTTCACCCAATCAGCGGGAGTAGCACAGATACGCAGTATTTT
. | TRBJ1-5 | TRBV30 | CAWSVGARQPQHF | TGTGCCTGGAGTGTAGGGGCGCGTCAGCCCCAGCATTTT
TRBD1 | TRBJ1-1 | TRBV10-3 | CAISGTGGIEAFF | TGTGCCATATCCGGGACAGGGGGGATTGAAGCTTTCTTT
. | TRBJ2-7 | TRBV20-1 | CSARAPTGSYEQYF | TGCAGTGCTAGAGCTCCCACAGGGAGCTACGAGCAGTACTTC
. | TRBJ2-7 | TRBV2 | CASVWTSVPYEQYF | TGTGCCAGCGTTTGGACTTCCGTACCCTACGAGCAGTACTTC
. | TRBJ1-2 | TRBV6-5 | CASCGLRRGGYTF | TGTGCCAGCTGCGGACTCAGGAGGGGTGGCTACACCTTC
. | TRBJ1-4 | TRBV4-2 | CASSQGGTNEKLFF | TGTGCCAGCAGCCAAGGGGGGACTAATGAAAAACTGTTTTTT
. | TRBJ1-5 | TRBV6-6 | CASTGGNQNQPQHF | TGTGCCAGCACTGGAGGGAACCAAAATCAGCCCCAGCATTTT
. | TRBJ1-4 | TRBV20-1 | CSARSRTATNEKLFF | TGCAGTGCTAGATCCCGCACCGCAACTAATGAAAAACTGTTTTTT
TRBD1 | TRBJ2-6 | TRBV19 | CASSLGQGYGANVLTF | TGTGCCAGTAGTCTGGGACAGGGGTATGGGGCCAACGTCCTGACTTTC
. | TRBJ2-2 | TRBV20-1 | CSARVPSDRYANTGELFF | TGCAGTGCTAGAGTCCCCTCCGACAGATACGCGAACACCGGGGAGCTGTTTTTT
. | TRBJ1-2 | TRBV20-1 | CSARDREGYTF | TGCAGTGCTAGGGACAGAGAAGGCTACACCTTC
TRBD2 | TRBJ2-1 | TRBV20-1 | CSARDRLANYNEQFF | TGCAGTGCTAGGGACAGACTAGCGAACTACAATGAGCAGTTCTTC
. | TRBJ1-2 | TRBV7-3 | CASLTKRNYGYTF | TGTGCCAGCCTGACCAAGAGAAACTATGGCTACACCTTC
. | TRBJ2-7 | TRBV18 | CASSPPEGTYTTKQYF | TGTGCCAGCTCACCACCGGAAGGGACCTATACTACGAAGCAGTACTTC
. | TRBJ2-4 | TRBV6-1 | CASSLRRGPEAKNIQYF | TGTGCCAGCAGTCTCCGACGGGGTCCAGAAGCCAAAAACATTCAGTACTTC
TRBD1 | TRBJ1-2 | TRBV29-1 | CSVIRDSYYGYTF | TGCAGCGTCATCCGGGACAGCTACTATGGCTACACCTTC
TRBD2 | TRBJ2-1 | TRBV9 | CASSVDSGRSFEQFF | TGTGCCAGCAGCGTAGATAGCGGGAGGTCCTTTGAGCAGTTCTTC
TRBD1 | TRBJ2-3 | TRBV15 | CATSRGTGGDFLDTQYF | TGTGCCACCAGCAGAGGGACAGGGGGCGATTTTTTGGATACGCAGTATTTT